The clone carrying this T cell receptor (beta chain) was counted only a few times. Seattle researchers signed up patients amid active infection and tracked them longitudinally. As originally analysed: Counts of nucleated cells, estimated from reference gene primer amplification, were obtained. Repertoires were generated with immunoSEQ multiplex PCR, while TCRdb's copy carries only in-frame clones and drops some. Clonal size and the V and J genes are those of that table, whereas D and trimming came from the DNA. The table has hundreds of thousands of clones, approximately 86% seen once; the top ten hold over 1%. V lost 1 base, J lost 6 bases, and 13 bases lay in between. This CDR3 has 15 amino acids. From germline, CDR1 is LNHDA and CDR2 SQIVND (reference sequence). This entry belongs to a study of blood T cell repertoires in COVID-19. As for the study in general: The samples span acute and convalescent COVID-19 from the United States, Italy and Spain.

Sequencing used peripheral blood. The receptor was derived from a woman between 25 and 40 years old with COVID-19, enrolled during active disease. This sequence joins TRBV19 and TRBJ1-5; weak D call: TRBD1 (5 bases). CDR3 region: CASSIGLGGGQPQHF. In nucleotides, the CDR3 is TGTGCCAGTAGTATAGGGTTGGGGGGTGGTCAGCCCCAGCATTTT.